The clone carrying this TCR beta chain was counted only a few times. Its antigen is unknown. Time point in this sample: patch test 1, 2 weeks after DPC sensitization. Specified treatment: therapeutic diphenylcyclopropenone sensitization with weekly scalp DPC. The data were obtained in a study of human T cells and chemical hapten exposure. Study-level points and caveats: Versus controls, expanded TCRs had significantly more large CDR3 similarity clusters.

TCRdb recomputed calls from the RACE reads with MiXCR, one row per CDR3 protein. The sample consists of roughly 80,000 distinct CDR3 sequences, around 10% of them appearing once. The receptor was derived from a woman in her fifties or sixties with alopecia areata. Some clones in this sample may be carry-over from other donors' samples. The input for sequencing was whole blood, taken in connection with sensitization to the hapten diphenylcyclopropenone (DPC).

The CDR3 reads CASSLRTAEQYF. CDR3 coding DNA: TGTGCCAGCAGTTTGAGGACTGCGGAGCAGTACTTC. V usage is TRBV28 and J usage is TRBJ2-7; D perhaps matches TRBD2 (5 bases). The CDR3 is made up of 12 amino acids. Trimming removed 3 bases from V and 7 bases from J, with 10 bases in between. Germline V gives CDR1 MDHEN, CDR2 SYDVKM.